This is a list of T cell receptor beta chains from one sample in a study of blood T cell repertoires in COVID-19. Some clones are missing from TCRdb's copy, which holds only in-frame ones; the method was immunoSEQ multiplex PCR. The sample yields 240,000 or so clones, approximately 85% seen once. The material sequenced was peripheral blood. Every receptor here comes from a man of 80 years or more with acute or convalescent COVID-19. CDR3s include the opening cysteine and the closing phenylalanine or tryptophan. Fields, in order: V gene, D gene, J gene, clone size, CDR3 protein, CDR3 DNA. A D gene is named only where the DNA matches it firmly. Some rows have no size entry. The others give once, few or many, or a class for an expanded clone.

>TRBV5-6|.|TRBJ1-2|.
CASSPLGSGGGYTF
TGTGCCAGCAGCCCGCTCGGGTCGGGAGGCGGCTACACCTTC
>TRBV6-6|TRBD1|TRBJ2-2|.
CASSRGQGLTGELFF
TGTGCCAGCAGTAGGGGACAGGGCCTCACCGGGGAGCTGTTTTTT
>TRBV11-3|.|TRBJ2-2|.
CASEGDGYTGELFF
TGTGCCAGCGAGGGGGACGGGTACACCGGGGAGCTGTTTTTT
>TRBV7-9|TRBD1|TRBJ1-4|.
CASSRRTGRSEKLFF
TGTGCCAGCAGCCGAAGGACAGGGAGAAGTGAAAAACTGTTTTTT
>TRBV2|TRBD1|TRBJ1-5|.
CASREDRGNQPQHF
TGTGCCAGCAGAGAGGACAGGGGCAATCAGCCCCAGCATTTT
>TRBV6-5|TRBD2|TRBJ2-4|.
CASSYSLPSGGVQYF
TGTGCCAGCAGTTACTCTCTGCCTAGCGGCGGGGTTCAGTACTTC
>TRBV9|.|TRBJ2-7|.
CASSVTPLSDEQYF
TGTGCCAGCAGCGTAACCCCTCTGAGCGACGAGCAGTACTTC
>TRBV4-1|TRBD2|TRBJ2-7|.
CASSHTSGIMYEQYF
TGCGCCAGCAGCCACACTAGCGGGATTATGTACGAGCAGTACTTC
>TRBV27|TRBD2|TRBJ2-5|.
CASSRWTSGGRETQYF
TGTGCCAGCAGCCGATGGACTAGCGGGGGGAGAGAGACCCAGTACTTC
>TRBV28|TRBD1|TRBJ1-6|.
CASSYVGQGGSPLHF
TGTGCCAGCAGTTACGTCGGCCAGGGGGGTTCACCCCTCCACTTT
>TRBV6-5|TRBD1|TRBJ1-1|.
CASSYHRGTEGTEAFF
TGTGCCAGCAGTTATCACAGAGGGACAGAGGGCACTGAAGCTTTCTTT
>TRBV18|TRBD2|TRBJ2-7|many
CASSPYQSGAYEQYF
TGTGCCAGCTCACCCTACCAGAGCGGGGCTTACGAGCAGTACTTC
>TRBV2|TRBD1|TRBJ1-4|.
CASRFDRGKANEKLFF
TGTGCCAGCAGATTTGACAGGGGAAAGGCTAATGAAAAACTGTTTTTT
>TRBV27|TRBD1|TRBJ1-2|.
CASSLTGDYGYTF
TGTGCCAGCAGCTTGACAGGGGACTATGGCTACACCTTC
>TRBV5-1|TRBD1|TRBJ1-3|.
CASSIGTGLGSGNTIYF
TGCGCCAGCAGCATCGGGACAGGCCTAGGCTCTGGAAACACCATATATTTT
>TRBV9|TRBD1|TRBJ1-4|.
CASSATNRGNEKLFF
TGTGCCAGCAGCGCCACGAACAGGGGTAATGAAAAACTGTTTTTT
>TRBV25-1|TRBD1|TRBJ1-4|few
CASSEGDRGFEKLFF
TGTGCCAGCAGTGAAGGGGACAGGGGGTTTGAAAAACTGTTTTTT
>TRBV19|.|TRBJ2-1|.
CASSIIGLTTYNEQFF
TGTGCCAGTAGTATTATAGGACTAACTACCTACAATGAGCAGTTCTTC
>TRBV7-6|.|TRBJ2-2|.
CASSLARGSGELFF
TGTGCCAGCAGCTTGGCCCGAGGGTCCGGGGAGCTGTTTTTT
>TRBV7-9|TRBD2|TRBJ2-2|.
CASIATSGYTGELFF
TGTGCCAGCATCGCGACTAGCGGTTACACCGGGGAGCTGTTTTTT
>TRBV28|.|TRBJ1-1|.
CASSFRVPGNTEAFF
TGTGCCAGCAGTTTTCGGGTCCCTGGTAACACTGAAGCTTTCTTT
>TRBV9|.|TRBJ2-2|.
CASSVLVRGNTGELFF
TGTGCCAGCAGCGTCCTGGTGCGGGGGAACACCGGGGAGCTGTTTTTT
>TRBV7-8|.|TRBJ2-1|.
CASRRSGRVRSNEQFF
TGTGCCAGCAGGCGGAGCGGGCGAGTAAGGAGTAATGAGCAGTTCTTC
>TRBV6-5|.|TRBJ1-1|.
CASRGLSEAFF
TGTGCCAGCAGGGGCCTGTCTGAAGCTTTCTTT
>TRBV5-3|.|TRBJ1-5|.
CARSLPDNCNQPQHF
TGTGCCAGAAGCTTACCCGACAATTGCAATCAGCCCCAGCATTTT
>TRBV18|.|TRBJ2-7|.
CASSPRTEAYEQYF
TGTGCCAGCTCACCGCGGACAGAGGCCTACGAGCAGTACTTC
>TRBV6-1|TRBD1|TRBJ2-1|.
CASSTGQSYNEQFF
TGTGCCAGCAGTACGGGACAGAGTTACAATGAGCAGTTCTTC
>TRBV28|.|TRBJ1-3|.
CASSFLSGNTIYF
TGTGCCAGCAGTTTCCTCTCTGGAAACACCATATATTTT